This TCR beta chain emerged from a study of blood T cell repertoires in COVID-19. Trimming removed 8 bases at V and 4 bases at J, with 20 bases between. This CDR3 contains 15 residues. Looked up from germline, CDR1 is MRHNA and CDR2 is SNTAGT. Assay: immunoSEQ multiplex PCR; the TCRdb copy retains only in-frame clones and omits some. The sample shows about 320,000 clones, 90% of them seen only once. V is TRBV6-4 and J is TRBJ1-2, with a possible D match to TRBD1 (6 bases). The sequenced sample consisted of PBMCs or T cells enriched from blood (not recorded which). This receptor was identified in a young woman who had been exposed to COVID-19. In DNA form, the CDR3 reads TGTGCCAGCCTACCCTCGGCAGGGGTTCCCTATGGCTACACCTTC. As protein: CASLPSAGVPYGYTF.